One and the same sample provided the 8 T cell receptor beta chains below, sequenced in a study of cytomegalovirus exposure and HLA in healthy donors. Sequenced by immunoSEQ multiplex PCR; TCRdb stores in-frame clones only, minus some. This table holds about 250,000 clones, 87% found once. Sequencing used PBMCs. The receptors come from a young man in good health and CMV-seropositive.

As DNA, the CDR3 is TGTGCCAGCAGTTACTCAGGGTCCCCCTCTGCCGAGCAGTTCTTC. Translating gives CASSYSGSPSAEQFF. The chain is built from TRBV6-5 and TRBJ2-1; D remains unclear. The germline V and J ends were trimmed by 0 bases and 10 bases, with 16 bases remaining between them. Germline V CDR1 and CDR2: MNHEY, SVGAGI. The CDR3 loop spans 15 amino acids.

V and J are TRBV6-5 and TRBJ1-4; D might be TRBD1 (6 bases). Germline values: CDR1 MNHEY, CDR2 SVGAGI. V was shortened by 0 bases and J by 11 bases, with 19 bases between the two germline ends. The CDR3 totals 16 residues. The CDR3 protein is CASSYSLTGILEKLFF. As DNA, the CDR3 is TGTGCCAGCAGTTACTCCTTAACAGGGATCTTGGAGAAACTGTTTTTT.

The V gene is TRBV6-5, the J gene TRBJ1-5; possibly TRBD1 for D (6 bases). Germline-derived CDR1 and CDR2 are MNHEY and SVGAGI. CDR3 length: 13 residues. V was shortened by 6 bases and J by 3 bases, with 9 bases between the two germline ends. The CDR3 DNA is TGTGCCAGCAGGGGGGGCCCCAATCAGCCCCAGCATTTT. It is translated as CASRGGPNQPQHF.

V and J are TRBV7-2 and TRBJ2-1; 10 nucleotides match TRBD2. Per the germline V gene, CDR1 is SGHTA and CDR2 is FQGNSA. V lost 5 bases, J lost 5 bases, and 3 bases stayed unmatched. The CDR3 is made up of 14 amino acids. CDR3 sequence reads: CASSRTSGDNEQFF. The CDR3 DNA reads TGTGCCAGCAGCCGGACTAGCGGAGACAATGAGCAGTTCTTC. The full variable domain, its missing parts supplied by reference TRBV7-2 and TRBJ2-1, is GAGVSQSPSNKVTEKGKDVELRCDPISGHTALYWYRQSLGQGLEFLIYFQGNSAPDKSGLPSDRFSAERTGGSVSTLTIQRTQQEDSAVYLCASSRTSGDNEQFFGPGTRLTVL.

V usage is TRBV11-2 and J usage is TRBJ2-1, with D hard to call. CDR3 length equals 11 residues. Germline CDR1 is SGHAT and CDR2 is FQNNGV. Trimming shortened V by 8 bases and J by 2 bases, and 4 bases separated the two germline ends. The CDR3 region has the DNA TGTGCCAGCGGGGCCTACAATGAGCAGTTCTTC. It specifies CASGAYNEQFF. Full variable domain (missing parts from reference TRBV11-2 and TRBJ2-1): EAGVAQSPRYKIIEKRQSVAFWCNPISGHATLYWYQQILGQGPKLLIQFQNNGVVDDSQLPKDRFSAERLKGVDSTLKIQPAKLEDSAVYLCASGAYNEQFFGPGTRLTVL.

The chain employs TRBV15 and TRBJ1-1; 7 bases align to TRBD1. From germline, CDR1 is LNHNV and CDR2 YYDKDF (reference sequence). V was pared by 2 bases and J by 1 base, with 4 bases of the junction left unmatched. The CDR3 spans 15 residues. The CDR3: CATSRTGARNTEAFF. The CDR3 DNA is TGTGCCACCAGCAGAACAGGGGCCAGGAACACTGAAGCTTTCTTT.

The chain is built from TRBV6-1 and TRBJ1-1; no clear D. Trimming took off 8 bases at V and 0 bases at J, with 10 bases between the two ends. The CDR3 has 13 amino acids. CDR1 and CDR2 from the germline V gene are MNHNS and SASEGT. In nucleotides, the CDR3 is TGTGCCAGCGTAAGCAGGATGAACACTGAAGCTTTCTTT. Translated, it gives CASVSRMNTEAFF.

The chain employs TRBV28 and TRBJ2-3, with 10 bases identical to TRBD2. Looked up from germline, CDR1 is MDHEN and CDR2 is SYDVKM. CDR3 size: 14 residues. J lost 4 bases, V lost 7 bases, and 5 bases had no gene match. CDR3 bases: TGTGCCAGCATCCCGGGACTAGCGTCAGATACGCAGTATTTT. It specifies CASIPGLASDTQYF.